The text below deals with one T cell receptor beta chain. Antigen: not known. The junction and the germline gene differ at one end; a read error may be behind it. These data belong to a study of blood T cells in healthy people across ages. General observations from the study: Whereas aged donors had fewer naive CD4+ cells, long-lived donors had more of them and higher diversity. Because donor CMV status was unknown, expanded clonotype changes were possibly confounded.

The use of a sample-barcoded 5' primer and a J-beta primer mix characterized a second PCR of about 7 to 12 cycles. Each TCR beta cDNA got a 12-nucleotide random molecular identifier. A single record per CDR3 protein comes from TCRdb applying MiXCR to the 5' RACE reads. Altogether over 1,300,000 distinct CDR3 sequences are present, 59% being singletons, with the ten largest covering about 6.3%. Germline lookup yields CDR1 LGHNA and CDR2 YNFKEQ. The CDR3 has 15 residues. The sequenced material came from blood. The clonotype was recovered from a man younger than 30 in good health. The J gene is TRBJ1-2, the V gene TRBV4-2; D gene uncertain. CDR3 nucleotide sequence: TGTGCCAGTAGCCAAGAAGTTAGGGCTAACTATGGCTACACCTTC. It is translated as CASSQEVRANYGYTF.